This T cell receptor beta chain came from a study of coeliac disease. Study in general: Each coeliac patient was active, refractory type I, or diet-controlled.

Per germline, CDR1 SNHLY and CDR2 FYNNEI. The CDR3 covers 15 residues. Trimming left V 8 bases short and J 6 bases short, with 17 bases between. General study points: Known gliadin-specific TRB sequences: about 55% of the 18 coeliac samples, only 1 of 6 controls.

Using immunoSEQ multiplex PCR, the repertoire was profiled, and TCRdb retains in-frame clones only, with some absent. The repertoire holds around 4,800 clones, roughly 79% seen once, with just over 5% in the top ten. Concerning this clone itself: Antigen specificity is unknown.

This rearrangement joins TRBV2 to TRBJ1-6, with D tentatively TRBD1 (6 bases). The specimen was lamina propria lymphocytes from the gut. This TCR derives from a woman under 30 with active celiac disease. The CDR3 DNA reads TGTGCCAGCCTGGGGGGGGCGTCATTTAATTCACCCCTCCACTTT. Residues: CASLGGASFNSPLHF.